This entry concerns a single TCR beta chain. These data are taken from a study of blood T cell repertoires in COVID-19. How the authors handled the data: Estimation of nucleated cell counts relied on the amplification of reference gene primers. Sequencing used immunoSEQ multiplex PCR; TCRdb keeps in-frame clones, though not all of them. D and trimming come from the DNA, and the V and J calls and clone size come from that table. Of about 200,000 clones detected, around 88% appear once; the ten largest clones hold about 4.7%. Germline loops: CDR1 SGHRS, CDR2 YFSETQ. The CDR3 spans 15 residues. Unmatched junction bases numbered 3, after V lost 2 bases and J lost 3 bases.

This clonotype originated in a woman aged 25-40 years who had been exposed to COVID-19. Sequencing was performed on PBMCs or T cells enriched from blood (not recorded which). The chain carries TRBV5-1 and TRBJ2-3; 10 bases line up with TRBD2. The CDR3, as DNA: TGCGCCAGCAGCTTTGGTAGCGGGGGGACAGATACGCAGTATTTT. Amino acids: CASSFGSGGTDTQYF.